The 15 T cell receptor beta chains below all came from one sample that was sequenced in a study of identical twins. TCRdb reanalysed the 5' RACE reads using MiXCR and keeps one entry per CDR3 protein. Of 550,000 to 700,000 distinct CDR3 sequences in the sample, 21% were seen once. This same sample was also part of a study on T cells expressing NK-cell markers.

The specimen was PBMCs. These receptors all come from a woman between 18 and 30 years old in good health.

This clonotype occurred once. The chain joins TRBV5-1 to TRBJ2-1, with 8 bases aligning to TRBD1. Germline-derived CDR1 and CDR2 are SGHRS and YFSETQ. Losses at the gene ends were 0 bases for V and 10 bases for J; bases not matched to a gene: 9. The CDR3 loop spans 15 amino acids. The CDR3 region is CASSLAQDRAGEQFF. In DNA, the CDR3 is TGCGCCAGCAGCTTGGCCCAGGACAGGGCTGGAGAGCAGTTCTTC.

V usage is TRBV6-1 and J usage is TRBJ1-5; D is undetermined. Germline CDR1 reads MNHNS; CDR2 reads SASEGT. The CDR3 is 14 amino acids. Trimming took 5 bases from V and 3 from J, leaving 11 bases between them. DNA for the CDR3: TGTGCCAGCAGTCCCGGACGGTACAATCAGCCCCAGCATTTT. It yields the protein CASSPGRYNQPQHF.

J is TRBJ2-1 and V is TRBV24-1; unclear D gene. Trimming stripped 6 bases from V and 7 bases from J, with 9 bases between. This CDR3 has 12 amino acids. Germline V gene sequence: CDR1 KGHDR, CDR2 SFDVKD. CDR3 nucleotides: TGTGCCACCAGTTCTATGGGGAATGAGCAGTTCTTC. The encoded protein is CATSSMGNEQFF.

This clonotype was observed a few times. J is TRBJ2-3 and V is TRBV10-3; 8 bases align to TRBD2. This CDR3 is 16 amino acids long. V lost 10 bases to trimming and J lost 0 bases; unmatched junction nucleotides: 12. Germline CDR1 reads ENHRY; CDR2 reads SYGVKD. CDR3 sequence: CATLGLAPTSTDTQYF. In DNA form, the CDR3 reads TGTGCCACACTAGGACTAGCCCCAACTAGCACAGATACGCAGTATTTT.

This clonotype was counted a few times. This chain connects TRBV12-3 or TRBV12-4 to TRBJ2-7; 12 bases map to TRBD1. CDR3 size: 15 residues. The V gene end was trimmed by 4 bases and the J gene end by 4 bases; junction bases not matched to a gene: 5. CDR3 sequence reads: CASSWDRGPRYEQYF. CDR3 DNA: TGTGCCAGCAGTTGGGACAGGGGGCCGAGGTACGAGCAGTACTTC.

For this clonotype: Compared with germline, one end of the junction differs, possibly owing to a read error. Here the CDR3 DNA reads TGTACCATCAGTGAGTCAGGACTAGCGGCCTCCTACGAGCAGTACTTC. This gives the protein CTISESGLAASYEQYF. V is TRBV10-3 and J is TRBJ2-7, with 10 bases matching TRBD2. The length of the CDR3 is 16 residues. Germline V gene sequence: CDR1 ENHRY, CDR2 SYGVKD.

The chain couples TRBV21-1 to TRBJ2-1; TRBD1, the table's D call, was not compared with the DNA. TRBV21-1 is an annotated pseudogene. This CDR3 is 16 amino acids long. CDR3 bases: TGTGCCAGCAGCAACGATGGGGACATCTCCTACAATGAGCAGTTCTTC. Protein: CASSNDGDISYNEQFF.

This clonotype was recorded a few times. The genes are TRBV7-9 and TRBJ2-7, with D unresolved. This CDR3 comprises 16 residues. Trimming stripped 0 bases from V and 0 bases from J, with 12 bases between. Germline V gives CDR1 SEHNR, CDR2 FQNEAQ (reference sequence). The CDR3 DNA is TGTGCCAGCAGCTTAGCTGCCACAGCAAGCTCCTACGAGCAGTACTTC. Amino acid sequence: CASSLAATASSYEQYF.

The chain recombines TRBV10-1 with TRBJ2-5, with TRBD2 matching 8 bases. The V and J ends lost 3 bases and 8 bases, in that order; junction bases with no gene match: 14. In germline, CDR1 is WNHNN, CDR2 SYGVQD (reference sequence). The CDR3 contains 16 residues. The CDR3 DNA reads TGCGCCAGCAGTGACGGTAGCGGGGTTTCAAGAGACACCCAGTACTTC. It yields the protein CASSDGSGVSRDTQYF.

This clonotype was seen many times. The CDR3 region has the DNA TGTGCCAGCAGCTCGGAGGTGGATGAGCAGTTCTTC. Residues: CASSSEVDEQFF. The chain is built from TRBV2 and TRBJ2-1, with D possibly matching TRBD2 (5 bases). CDR3 length equals 12 residues. The V end lost 6 bases, the J end lost 8 bases, and 11 bases lay between the germline ends. CDR1 is SNHLY and CDR2 is FYNNEI in the germline V gene.

The chain joins TRBV27 to TRBJ2-1, with D unresolved. This CDR3 is built from 16 residues. Germline CDR1 and CDR2: MNHEY and SMNVEV (reference sequence). The V end lost 2 bases, the J end lost 0 bases, and 11 bases lay between the germline ends. CDR3 amino acids: CASSLMVYSSYNEQFF. The CDR3 nucleotides read TGTGCCAGCAGTTTAATGGTCTACAGCTCCTACAATGAGCAGTTCTTC.

The rearrangement links TRBV18 to TRBJ2-1; unclear D gene. CDR1 is KGHSH, CDR2 LQKENI, per germline. V was cut by 1 base and J by 5 bases, with 6 bases left in between. This CDR3 is built from 13 residues. In DNA, the CDR3 is TGTGCCAGCTCACCACAGGAAGACAATGAGCAGTTCTTC. Encoded protein: CASSPQEDNEQFF.

The chain carries TRBV27 and TRBJ2-2; TRBD1 aligns across 9 bases. V was pared by 6 bases and J by 7 bases, with 12 bases of the junction left unmatched. Germline CDR1 reads MNHEY; CDR2 reads SMNVEV (reference sequence). The CDR3 has 16 residues. CDR3 protein: CASSPLHRGRFGELFF. Written as DNA, the CDR3 is TGTGCCAGCAGCCCCCTTCACAGGGGGCGCTTCGGGGAGCTGTTTTTT.

This clonotype was seen just once. The chain is built from TRBV23-1 and TRBJ2-7; D ambiguous. TRBV23-1 is recorded as an ORF, its role being uncertain. V was pared by 3 bases and J by 3 bases, with 6 bases between. The CDR3 covers 12 residues. The CDR3 DNA sequence: TGCGCCAGCAGTCACGTCCGCTACGAGCAGTACTTC. Its protein product is CASSHVRYEQYF.

In its sample, this clonotype was seen many times. The chain uses TRBV5-1 and TRBJ1-2; tentative D call: TRBD1 (6 bases). Looked up from germline, CDR1 is SGHRS and CDR2 is YFSETQ. V lost 3 bases, J lost 2 bases, and 11 bases lay in between. The CDR3 has 14 amino acids. The CDR3 DNA sequence: TGCGCCAGCAGCTCGGCACAGGGAAACTATGGCTACACCTTC. Translating gives CASSSAQGNYGYTF.